A single sample gave rise to the 21 T cell receptor beta chains below, sequenced in a study of cytomegalovirus exposure and HLA in healthy donors. PCR primers comprised 60 Vbeta and 13 Jbeta primers. Sequenced by immunoSEQ multiplex PCR; TCRdb stores in-frame clones only, minus some. The table has about 160,000 clones, more than 70% seen once. The material sequenced was PBMCs. Receptors originate from a male donor in good health and CMV-seropositive.

The chain is built from TRBV27 and TRBJ2-7; D gene ambiguous. The germline CDR1 and CDR2 sequences are MNHEY and SMNVEV (reference sequence). V lost 7 bases to trimming and J lost 5 bases, with 18 bases between them. The CDR3 covers 14 residues. CDR3 sequence: CASTVGQESDEQYF. The CDR3 coding sequence is TGTGCCAGCACCGTCGGTCAAGAGAGCGACGAGCAGTACTTC.

V usage is TRBV5-1 and J usage is TRBJ2-7, with a tentative D call TRBD2 (6 bases). Germline V gene sequence: CDR1 SGHRS, CDR2 YFSETQ. V was pared by 4 bases and J by 6 bases, with 14 bases between. CDR3 length equals 13 residues. Written as DNA, the CDR3 is TGCGCCAGCAGCCCGGAAGCGGGTGGCGAGCAGTACTTC. This encodes CASSPEAGGEQYF.

This clone was seen once. The chain links TRBV27 to TRBJ2-7; 9 positions match TRBD1. Germline V gene lookup returns CDR1 MNHEY and CDR2 SMNVEV (reference sequence). The CDR3 has 14 residues. With V trimmed by 5 bases and J by 1 base, 3 bases remained unmatched. Written as DNA, the CDR3 is TGTGCCAGCAGTCTACAGGGGGCTTCCTACGAGCAGTACTTC. It encodes CASSLQGASYEQYF.

This sequence joins TRBV27 and TRBJ2-2; D not certain. The CDR3 is 14 residues long. Germline CDR1 and CDR2: MNHEY and SMNVEV (reference sequence). Between the trimmed V and J ends, which lost 6 bases and 5 bases, there was a span of 13 bases. CDR3: CASSSQALTGELFF. The CDR3 coding sequence is TGTGCCAGCAGCTCCCAAGCACTGACCGGGGAGCTGTTTTTT.

The rearrangement joins TRBV6-5 to TRBJ1-4, with D perhaps matching TRBD1 (6 bases). Deletions cut 9 bases from V and 8 bases from J, with 19 bases between. The CDR3 extends over 14 amino acids. CDR1 and CDR2 from the germline V gene are MNHEY and SVGAGI. The CDR3 DNA sequence: TGTGCCAGGGCCTTAACAGGGTTCGACGAAAAACTGTTTTTT. Translated, it gives CARALTGFDEKLFF.

The chain uses TRBV27 and TRBJ1-5; TRBD1 agrees at 10 bases. This CDR3 comprises 15 residues. Germline CDR1 is MNHEY and CDR2 is SMNVEV (reference sequence). The junction had 4 bases not matched to a gene; V was cut back by 5 bases and J by 3 bases. The CDR3 DNA is TGTGCCAGCAGTAATGACAGGGGGCCCAATCAGCCCCAGCATTTT. It yields the protein CASSNDRGPNQPQHF.

CDR3 DNA: TGTGCCAGCAGCTTAGATCTAGAAGGCGAGCAGTACTTC. Amino acid sequence: CASSLDLEGEQYF. This rearrangement joins TRBV7-6 to TRBJ2-7; D gene ambiguous. Germline V lookup: CDR1 SGHVS, CDR2 FNYEAQ. Trimming stripped 1 base from V and 6 bases from J, with 10 bases between. The length of the CDR3 is 13 residues.

V is TRBV4-2 and J is TRBJ2-1, with 7 bases identical to TRBD1. The CDR3 has 14 residues. Germline assignment: CDR1 LGHNA and CDR2 YNFKEQ. V was pared by 4 bases and J by 10 bases, with 10 bases of the junction left unmatched. The CDR3 DNA reads TGTGCCAGCAGCCCTCAGGCTGAGACAGGGGAGCAGTTCTTC. It specifies CASSPQAETGEQFF.

The V and J genes are TRBV10-3 and TRBJ2-5; 11 bases fit TRBD2. Germline assignment: CDR1 ENHRY and CDR2 SYGVKD. Trimming removed 8 bases from V and 2 bases from J; junction bases left unmatched: 7. The CDR3 is 15 residues long. The CDR3 sequence is CAIGGLAANQETQYF. As DNA, the CDR3 is TGTGCCATCGGGGGACTAGCGGCAAATCAAGAGACCCAGTACTTC.

This chain uses TRBV28 with TRBJ2-7, with 10 bases matching TRBD2. The CDR3 consists of 18 residues. Looked up from germline, CDR1 is MDHEN and CDR2 is SYDVKM. Trimming at V came to 4 bases and at J to 4 bases, leaving 16 bases not matched to a gene. The CDR3 DNA sequence: TGTGCCAGCAGTTCCATCAAGGTGTCTAGCGGGAGAGTTTACGAGCAGTACTTC. It yields the protein CASSSIKVSSGRVYEQYF.

About this clone itself: The junction shows a germline mismatch at one end, possibly a read error. CDR3 bases: TGTGCCAGCAGCGTAGGTTATGGGGAGCTCGTCTTT. Its translation: CASSVGYGELVF. V is TRBV9 and J is TRBJ1-1; the D is unclear. The germline V gene encodes CDR1 SGDLS and CDR2 YYNGEE. The CDR3 has 12 amino acids. The variable domain in full, completed from reference TRBV9 and TRBJ1-1, reads DSGVTQTPKHLITATGQRVTLRCSPRSGDLSVYWYQQSLDQGLQFLIQYYNGEERAKGNILERFSAQQFPDLHSELNLSSLELGDSALYFCASSVGYGELVFGQGTRLTVV.

This rearrangement joins TRBV28 to TRBJ2-5; TRBD1 agrees at 10 bases. This CDR3 comprises 16 residues. J lost 5 bases, V lost 5 bases, and 11 bases had no gene match. CDR1 is MDHEN and CDR2 is SYDVKM in the germline V gene. CDR3 in amino acids: CASSPPTGGGGETQYF. The CDR3 nucleotides are TGTGCCAGCAGTCCCCCGACAGGGGGCGGTGGGGAGACCCAGTACTTC.

The genes are TRBV9 and TRBJ2-1; 7 bases are a match to TRBD2. CDR1 is SGDLS and CDR2 is YYNGEE in the germline V gene. The CDR3 contains 16 residues. V trimming: 4 bases; J trimming: 6 bases; junction bases outside the gene matches: 13. CDR3: CASSSPRDYIPNEQFF. The CDR3 DNA reads as TGTGCCAGCAGCTCTCCCCGGGACTACATACCCAATGAGCAGTTCTTC.

The chain is built from TRBV5-1 and TRBJ1-3; D remains ambiguous. This CDR3 is 15 amino acids long. Trimming cost V 1 base and J 2 bases, with 10 bases left between them. Per germline, CDR1 SGHRS and CDR2 YFSETQ. For the CDR3, the DNA is TGCGCCAGCAGCTTGACGAGGGCCCCTGGAAACACCATATATTTT. Protein product: CASSLTRAPGNTIYF.

This clone has only one observation. The chain couples TRBV18 to TRBJ2-7; possible D gene TRBD1, 5 bases. V was shortened by 2 bases and J by 6 bases, with 14 bases between the two germline ends. This CDR3 is built from 14 residues. Per the germline V gene, CDR1 is KGHSH and CDR2 is LQKENI. The CDR3 DNA reads as TGTGCCAGCTCACCAGGCAGGGAACATCGCGAGCAGTACTTC. Encoded protein: CASSPGREHREQYF.

The chain recombines TRBV11-2 with TRBJ1-1; D unresolved. Trimming left V 6 bases short and J 0 bases short, with 11 bases between. The CDR3 totals 14 residues. Germline V CDR1 and CDR2: SGHAT, FQNNGV. The CDR3 spells CASRGSFMNTEAFF. DNA of the CDR3: TGTGCCAGCAGGGGGAGCTTCATGAACACTGAAGCTTTCTTT.

This clone was seen only a few times. This chain joins TRBV12-5 and TRBJ2-1; TRBD2 aligns across 12 bases. V was clipped by 6 bases and J by 2 bases; unmatched bases: 14. The CDR3 has 19 amino acids. Germline values: CDR1 LGHNT, CDR2 FRNRAP. The CDR3 here is CASGASGLAGFLAYNEQFF. In DNA form, the CDR3 reads TGTGCTAGTGGGGCTTCCGGACTAGCGGGATTTTTAGCCTACAATGAGCAGTTCTTC.

V gene TRBV28 combines with J gene TRBJ2-5; no firm D call. The CDR3 sequence is 14 residues long. Trimming removed 3 bases at V and 3 bases at J, with 11 bases between. CDR1 and CDR2 from the germline V gene are MDHEN and SYDVKM. CDR3 amino acids: CASSLTGEEETQYF. The CDR3, as DNA: TGTGCCAGCAGTTTGACGGGTGAGGAAGAGACCCAGTACTTC.

This clone appeared once. The genes are TRBV12-5 and TRBJ2-1; 8 bases agree with TRBD2. J lost 2 bases, V lost 5 bases, and 8 bases had no gene match. Germline CDR1 LGHNT, CDR2 FRNRAP. This CDR3 contains 16 residues. CDR3 sequence (DNA): TGTGCTAGTGGTGGCAGCGGGAGAACCACCTACAATGAGCAGTTCTTC. This sequence encodes CASGGSGRTTYNEQFF.

The chain has TRBV14 and TRBJ2-5, with D unclear. The end of the DNA aligns better with TRBJ2-7, so the J call may be wrong. The CDR3 is 13 residues long. Per germline, CDR1 SGHDN and CDR2 FVKESK. The CDR3 region is CASSLARWYEQYF. CDR3 bases: TGTGCCAGCAGCCTAGCCAGATGGTACGAGCAGTACTTC.

The J gene is TRBJ1-2, the V gene TRBV2, with TRBD1 as a possible D gene (5 bases). The CDR3 loop spans 13 amino acids. Trimming took 4 bases from V and 1 from J, leaving 7 bases between them. Germline lookup yields CDR1 SNHLY and CDR2 FYNNEI. CDR3 nucleotide sequence: TGTGCCAGCAGTGGACAGAGTAACTATGGCTACACCTTC. Residues: CASSGQSNYGYTF.